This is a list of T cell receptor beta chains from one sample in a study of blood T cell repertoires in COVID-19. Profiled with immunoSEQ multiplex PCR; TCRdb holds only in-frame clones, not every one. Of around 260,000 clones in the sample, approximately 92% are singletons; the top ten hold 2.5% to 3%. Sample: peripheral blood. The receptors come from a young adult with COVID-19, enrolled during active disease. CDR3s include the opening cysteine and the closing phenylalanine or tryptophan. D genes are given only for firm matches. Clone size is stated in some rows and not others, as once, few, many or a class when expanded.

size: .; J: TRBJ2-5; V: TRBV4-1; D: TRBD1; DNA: TGCGCCAGCAGCCAGCCGGGACAGGGTTTTGTTGGGACCCAGTACTTC; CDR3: CASSQPGQGFVGTQYF
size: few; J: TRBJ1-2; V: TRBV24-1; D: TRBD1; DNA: TGTGCCACCAGTGATGGACAGGGAAGCAACTATGGCTACACCTTC; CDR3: CATSDGQGSNYGYTF
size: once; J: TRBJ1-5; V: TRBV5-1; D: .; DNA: TGCGCCAGCAGCTTGGACGGTGGTAATCAGCCCCAGCATTTT; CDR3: CASSLDGGNQPQHF
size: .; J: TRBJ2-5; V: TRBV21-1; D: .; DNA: TGTGCCAGCAGCACCCTCTGGGGACTAGCGGGAGGGCCTAGACAAGAGACCCAGTACTTC; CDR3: CASSTLWGLAGGPRQETQYF
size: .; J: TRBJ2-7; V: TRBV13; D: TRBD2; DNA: TGTGCCAGCAGCTTAAGCACCGGGACGGGGGGCTACGAGCAGTACTTC; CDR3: CASSLSTGTGGYEQYF
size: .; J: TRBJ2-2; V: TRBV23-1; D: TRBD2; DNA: TGCGCCAGCAGTCCCCTGGGACTACAGAACACCGGGGAGCTGTTTTTT; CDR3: CASSPLGLQNTGELFF
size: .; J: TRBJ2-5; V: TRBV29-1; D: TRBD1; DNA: TGCAGCGCCCGCCCCCGGGACAGAGAAGAGACCCAGTACTTC; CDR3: CSARPRDREETQYF
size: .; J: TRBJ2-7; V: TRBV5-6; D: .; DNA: TGTGCCAGCAGCTTGCCCCCTATCTACGAGCAGTACTTC; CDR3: CASSLPPIYEQYF
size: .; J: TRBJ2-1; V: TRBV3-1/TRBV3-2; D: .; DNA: TGTGCCAGCAGCCAAGGTACGAGTCACAATGAGCAGTTCTTC; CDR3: CASSQGTSHNEQFF
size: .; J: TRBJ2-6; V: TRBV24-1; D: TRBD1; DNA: TGTGCCACCAGTGATCCGGGACAGAGAGGCTCTGGGGCCAACGTCCTGACTTTC; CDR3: CATSDPGQRGSGANVLTF
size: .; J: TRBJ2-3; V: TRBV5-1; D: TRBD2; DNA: TGCGCCAGCAGCCCCCCGACTAGCGGGAGATCAGATACGCAGTATTTT; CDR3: CASSPPTSGRSDTQYF
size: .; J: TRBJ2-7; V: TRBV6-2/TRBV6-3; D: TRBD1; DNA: TGTGCCAGCAGTTTCCCCCGACCGGGACAGGGGTTCTACGAGCAGTACTTC; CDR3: CASSFPRPGQGFYEQYF
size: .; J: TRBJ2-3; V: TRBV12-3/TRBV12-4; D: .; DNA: TGTGCCAGCAGTTCGGGTCGGATCACGCAGTATTTT; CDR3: CASSSGRITQYF
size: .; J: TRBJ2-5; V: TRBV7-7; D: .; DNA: TGTGCTAGCAGCCAGGGTCTCCCCGACGACCAGTACTTC; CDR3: CASSQGLPDDQYF